This TCR beta chain originates from a study of PD-L1 blockade in urothelial cancer. About the study: Blood samples had a median of approximately 150,000 T cells, tens of thousands of unique TCRs, and clonality roughly 0.08. Whole-study findings and limits: The study found that durable-benefit patients expanded tumor-associated blood clones more at 3 weeks.

Germline loops: CDR1 MNHEY, CDR2 SMNVEV (reference sequence). This CDR3 region has 16 residues. Trimming removed 4 bases from V and 2 bases from J, with 17 bases in between. Turning to this clone: Its target is not known.

Sequencing used immunoSEQ multiplex PCR; TCRdb keeps in-frame clones, though not all of them. The sample holds about 50,000 clones, under 90% seen once. Time point denoted: pretreatment peripheral blood. Patients were living with locally advanced or metastatic urothelial carcinoma. The specimen was PBMCs, collected around atezolizumab (anti-PD-L1) treatment. The chain joins TRBV27 to TRBJ2-5, with TRBD1 as a possible D gene (6 bases). This sequence was found in a man between 65 and 85 years old with urothelial cancer. The CDR3 protein is CASSSPSGDQQETQYF. The CDR3 DNA reads as TGTGCCAGCAGTTCCCCCTCAGGGGACCAACAAGAGACCCAGTACTTC.